A selection of T cell receptor beta chains follows, all from one sample in a study of T cells in Graves' hyperthyroidism and ophthalmopathy. TCRdb reprocessed the multiplex PCR reads with MiXCR, giving one entry per CDR3 protein. In the table there are about 270,000 distinct CDR3 sequences, approximately 25% of which are singletons. The sequenced sample consisted of blood. Receptor source: a woman aged 40 to 50 with Graves' ophthalmopathy. Both conserved end residues are part of each CDR3. The order of the fields is D gene, J gene, clone size, V gene, CDR3 protein, CDR3 DNA. The D gene is left open where the match is weak. Only part of the rows carry a size: once, few, many, or a class if the clone is expanded.

- | TRBJ2-5 | - | TRBV7-2 | CASSPGRGGQETQYF | TGTGCCAGCAGCCCCGGCAGGGGTGGCCAAGAGACCCAGTACTTC
TRBD2 | TRBJ2-2 | many | TRBV29-1 | CSVGLGSGELFF | TGCAGCGTGGGACTAGGGTCCGGGGAGCTGTTTTTT
TRBD2 | TRBJ2-5 | - | TRBV24-1 | CASSDSGGRETQYF | TGTGCCAGCAGTGACTCGGGGGGTAGGGAGACCCAGTACTTC
- | TRBJ1-3 | - | TRBV28 | CASGRGNTIYF | TGTGCCAGCGGGCGGGGGAACACCATATATTTT
- | TRBJ1-5 | many | TRBV4-2 | CASRTGDGQPQHF | TGTGCCAGCAGAACGGGGGACGGCCAGCCCCAGCATTTT
TRBD1 | TRBJ2-7 | many | TRBV6-1 | CASRKLRQGEDF | TGTGCCAGCAGAAAGTTAAGACAGGGAGAAGACTTC
- | TRBJ2-2 | many | TRBV4-2 | CASSRLGELFF | TGTGCCAGCAGTCGGCTCGGGGAGCTGTTTTTT
- | TRBJ2-7 | many | TRBV28 | CASSIGGIMGRTVYEQYF | TGTGCCAGCAGCATCGGGGGGATAATGGGACGGACAGTTTACGAGCAGTACTTC
- | TRBJ1-2 | many | TRBV5-1 | CASSPTGNYGYTF | TGCGCCAGCAGCCCAACAGGGAACTATGGCTACACCTTC
- | TRBJ2-7 | few | TRBV11-2 | CASSLAQPYEQYF | TGTGCCAGCAGCTTAGCGCAGCCCTACGAGCAGTACTTC